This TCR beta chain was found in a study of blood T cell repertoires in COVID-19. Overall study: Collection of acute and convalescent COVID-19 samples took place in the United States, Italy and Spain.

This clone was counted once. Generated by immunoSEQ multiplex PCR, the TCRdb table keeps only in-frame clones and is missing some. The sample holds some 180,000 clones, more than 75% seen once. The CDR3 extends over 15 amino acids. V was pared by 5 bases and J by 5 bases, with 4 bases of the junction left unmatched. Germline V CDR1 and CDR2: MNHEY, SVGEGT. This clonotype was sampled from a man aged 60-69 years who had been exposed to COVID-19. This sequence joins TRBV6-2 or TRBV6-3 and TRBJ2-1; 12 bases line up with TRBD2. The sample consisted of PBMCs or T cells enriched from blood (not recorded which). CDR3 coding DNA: TGTGCCAGCAGTCGGACTAGCGGGACGCACAATGAGCAGTTCTTC. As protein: CASSRTSGTHNEQFF.